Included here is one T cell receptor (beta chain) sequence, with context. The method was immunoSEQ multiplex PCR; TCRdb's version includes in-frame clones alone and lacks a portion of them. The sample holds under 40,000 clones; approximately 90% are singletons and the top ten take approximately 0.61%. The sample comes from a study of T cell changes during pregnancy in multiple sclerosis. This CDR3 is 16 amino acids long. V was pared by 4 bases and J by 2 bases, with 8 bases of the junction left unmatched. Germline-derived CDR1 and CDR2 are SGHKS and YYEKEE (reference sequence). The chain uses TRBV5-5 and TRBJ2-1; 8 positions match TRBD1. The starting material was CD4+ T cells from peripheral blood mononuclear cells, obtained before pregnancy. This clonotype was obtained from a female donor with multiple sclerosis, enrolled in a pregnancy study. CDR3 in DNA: TGTGCCAGCAGCCCCGGACAGGGAATGACCTACAATGAGCAGTTCTTC. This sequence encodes CASSPGQGMTYNEQFF.